This T cell receptor beta chain stems from a study of blood T cell repertoires in COVID-19. Study overall: The cDNA or gDNA used as material had been derived from T cells, B-cell-depleted T cells, or PBMCs.

On this clone itself: At the DNA level, this CDR3 is encoded by other sequences in the same sample as well.

Original processing methods: The assay estimated nucleated cells by amplifying reference gene primers. The table came from immunoSEQ multiplex PCR; TCRdb's copy has only in-frame clones and leaves some out. The V and J calls and clone size are taken from that table; D and trimming were inferred from the DNA. The sample lists under 80,000 clones, more than 90% occurring once. The CDR3 contains 12 residues. V was pared by 3 bases and J by 0 bases, with 5 bases between. Germline-derived CDR1 and CDR2 are DFQATT and SNEGSKA (reference sequence). The specimen was peripheral blood. The chain joins TRBV20-1 to TRBJ1-1; no clear D gene. The receptor was isolated from a human donor in a cohort sampled during active COVID-19. The chain's CDR3 is CSASRVNTEAFF. For the CDR3, the DNA is TGCAGTGCTAGTCGGGTGAACACTGAAGCTTTCTTT.